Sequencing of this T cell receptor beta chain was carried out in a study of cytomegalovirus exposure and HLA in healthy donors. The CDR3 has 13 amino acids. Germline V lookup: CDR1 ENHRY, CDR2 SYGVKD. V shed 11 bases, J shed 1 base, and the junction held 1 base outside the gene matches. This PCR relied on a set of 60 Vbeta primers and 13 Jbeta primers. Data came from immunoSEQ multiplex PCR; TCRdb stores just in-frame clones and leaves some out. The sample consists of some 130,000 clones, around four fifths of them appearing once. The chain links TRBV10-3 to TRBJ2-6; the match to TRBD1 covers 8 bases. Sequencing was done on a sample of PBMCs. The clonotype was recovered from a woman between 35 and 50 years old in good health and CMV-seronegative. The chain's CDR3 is CAHRGSGANVLTF. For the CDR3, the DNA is TGTGCCCACAGGGGGTCTGGGGCCAACGTCCTGACTTTC.